Listed here are 8 T cell receptor beta chains from one sample, sequenced in a study of CD8 T cells in ankylosing spondylitis. TCRdb reprocessed the 5' RACE reads with MiXCR, giving one entry per CDR3 protein. The sample shows 100,000 to 150,000 distinct CDR3 sequences, 6% to 8.5% of them seen only once. The material sequenced was blood, either unsorted or a sorted T cell fraction (not recorded which). The origin of the receptors is a male donor with ankylosing spondylitis or in good health (not recorded which).

This clonotype was observed many times. This sequence joins TRBV19 and TRBJ1-2, with a weak D call TRBD1 (5 bases). The CDR3 contains 14 residues. CDR1 LNHDA and CDR2 SQIVND come from the germline V gene (reference sequence). V lost 8 bases and J 7 bases, leaving 20 bases between the germline ends. The CDR3 nucleotides are TGTGCCAGTTCGATGGGGGGACCTCGCTTTGGCTACACCTTC. This sequence encodes CASSMGGPRFGYTF.

A note on this clonotype: Since a much larger clone is just one base distant, this may be a read error. This chain joins TRBV11-1 and TRBJ2-7, with D possibly being TRBD1 (6 bases). The CDR3 loop spans 13 amino acids. The V and J ends lost 5 bases and 2 bases respectively, with 10 bases between them. CDR1 SGHAT and CDR2 FQDESV come from the germline V gene (reference sequence). CDR3 in DNA: TGTGCCAGCAGCGGACACAGGGCCTACGAGCAGTACTTC. Encoded protein: CASSGHRAYEQYF.

At least ten counts were recorded for this clonotype. This chain connects TRBV15 to TRBJ2-5; D is ambiguous. This CDR3 is 15 amino acids long. Germline V gene sequence: CDR1 LNHNV, CDR2 YYDKDF (reference sequence). V lost 1 base to trimming and J lost 5 bases, with 14 bases between them. CDR3 DNA sequence: TGTGCCACCAGCAGAGTTGTCGGGTTGATGGAGACCCAGTACTTC. As protein: CATSRVVGLMETQYF.

This clonotype has ten or more counts. This chain uses TRBV5-1 with TRBJ2-7; D unresolved. Trimming took 7 bases from V and 0 from J, leaving 20 bases between them. This CDR3 is 16 amino acids long. Germline V CDR1 and CDR2: SGHRS, YFSETQ. As DNA, the CDR3 is TGCGCCAGCCAGAACTCATTGGGCCCTCGCTCCTACGAGCAGTACTTC. The encoded protein is CASQNSLGPRSYEQYF.

The sample holds a few counts of this clonotype. The gene calls are TRBV18 and TRBJ2-7; 10 nucleotides agree with TRBD1. Germline values: CDR1 KGHSH, CDR2 LQKENI. The CDR3 covers 14 residues. Unmatched junction bases numbered 4, after V lost 4 bases and J lost 4 bases. CDR3 residues: CASSRRDRGYEQYF. The CDR3 DNA sequence: TGTGCCAGCTCACGAAGGGACAGGGGATACGAGCAGTACTTC.

This clonotype was seen ten or more times. This rearrangement joins TRBV6-5 to TRBJ1-1, with D unclear. Germline assignment: CDR1 MNHEY and CDR2 SVGAGI. CDR3 size: 14 residues. The germline V and J ends were trimmed by 1 base and 11 bases, with 17 bases remaining between them. Here the CDR3 reads CASSYLTAGQTAFF. The CDR3 region has the DNA TGTGCCAGCAGTTACTTAACTGCCGGCCAAACTGCTTTCTTT.

This clonotype was found many times. The V gene is TRBV15, the J gene TRBJ2-1, with D maybe TRBD2 (5 bases). CDR1 and CDR2 (germline): LNHNV, YYDKDF (reference sequence). The CDR3 is made up of 15 amino acids. V lost 0 bases and J lost 8, with 14 bases in between. In DNA form, the CDR3 reads TGTGCCACCAGCAGAGATCTGCCTAGCCTTCATGAGCAGTTCTTC. This codes for CATSRDLPSLHEQFF.

This clonotype came up many times. The V call is TRBV18, the J call TRBJ1-2; D is uncertain. V shed 3 bases and J shed 8 bases, with 10 bases lying between them. The length of the CDR3 is 12 residues. CDR1 and CDR2 (germline): KGHSH, LQKENI. CDR3 bases: TGTGCCAGCTCACCGTGGGCTCGGGGCTACACCTTC. Encoded protein: CASSPWARGYTF.